This T cell receptor (beta chain) is from a study of shared clonotypes between healthy human individuals. Whole-study results and caveats: Blood was the sole source, and tissue repertoires probably differ. The expectation was that sequencing depth would affect clonotype sharing among donors. Non-shared clonotypes were found to have lower generation probabilities than the clonotypes that were shared by all four of the sorted-subset donors.

In the original analysis: ImmunoSEQ only sent back junction sequences with no quality scores, so filtering was done differently. Repertoires were generated with immunoSEQ multiplex PCR, while TCRdb's copy carries only in-frame clones and drops some. V, J and clone size were drawn from that table, and D and trimming were deduced from the DNA. The repertoire holds a few million clones, with approximately 93% as singletons. The V segment lost 0 bases and the J segment 4 bases; nucleotides outside the gene matches: 4. Germline-derived CDR1 and CDR2 are SGDLS and YYNGEE. This CDR3 is built from 17 residues. A remark on this clone: Its target is unknown.

The sequence derives from a man aged 18-30 years in good health. Some clones in this sample may be carry-over from other donors' samples. What was sequenced was naive CD4+ T cells from PBMCs. Specified subset: CD45RA+ positively selected. The chain recombines TRBV9 with TRBJ2-6; 10 bases fit TRBD2. For the CDR3, the DNA is TGTGCCAGCAGCGTAGGACTAGCGGGTCCCGGGGCCAACGTCCTGACTTTC. It encodes CASSVGLAGPGANVLTF.